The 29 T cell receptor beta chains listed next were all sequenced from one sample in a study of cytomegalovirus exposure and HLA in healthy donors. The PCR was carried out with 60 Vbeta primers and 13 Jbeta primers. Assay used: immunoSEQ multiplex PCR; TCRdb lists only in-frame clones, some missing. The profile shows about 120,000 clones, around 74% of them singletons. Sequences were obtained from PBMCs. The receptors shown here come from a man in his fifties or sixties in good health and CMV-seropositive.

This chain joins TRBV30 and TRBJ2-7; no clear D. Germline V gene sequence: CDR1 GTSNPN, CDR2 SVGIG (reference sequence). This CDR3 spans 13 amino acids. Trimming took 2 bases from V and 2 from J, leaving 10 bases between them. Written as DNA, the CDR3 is TGTGCCTGGAGTTCTGGCGGAGCCTACGAGCAGTACTTC. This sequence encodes CAWSSGGAYEQYF.

CDR3 residues: CASSLAAAGGYNEQFF. In nucleotides, the CDR3 is TGCGCCAGCAGCTTGGCCGCGGCGGGAGGGTACAATGAGCAGTTCTTC. The V call is TRBV5-1, the J call TRBJ2-1; the match to TRBD2 covers 9 bases. CDR1 SGHRS and CDR2 YFSETQ come from the germline V gene. This CDR3 is 16 amino acids long. Unmatched junction bases numbered 5, after V lost 0 bases and J lost 4 bases. Based on the CDR3 plus reference TRBV5-1 and TRBJ2-1, the full variable domain is KAGVTQTPRYLIKTRGQQVTLSCSPISGHRSVSWYQQTPGQGLQFLFEYFSETQRNKGNFPGRFSGRQFSNSRSEMNVSTLELGDSALYLCASSLAAAGGYNEQFFGPGTRLTVL.

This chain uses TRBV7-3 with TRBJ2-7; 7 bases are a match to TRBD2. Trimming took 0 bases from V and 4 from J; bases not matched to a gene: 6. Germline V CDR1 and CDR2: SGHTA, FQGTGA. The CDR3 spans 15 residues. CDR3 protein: CASSLTRTSSYEQYF. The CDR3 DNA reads TGTGCCAGCAGCTTAACCCGGACTAGTTCGTACGAGCAGTACTTC.

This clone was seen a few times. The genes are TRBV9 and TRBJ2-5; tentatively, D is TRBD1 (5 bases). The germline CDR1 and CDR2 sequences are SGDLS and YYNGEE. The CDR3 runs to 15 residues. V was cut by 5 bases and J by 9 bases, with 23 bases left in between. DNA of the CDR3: TGTGCCAGCAGTGTCTCCGAGCAGGGTTTTGAGGCCCAGTACTTC. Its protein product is CASSVSEQGFEAQYF.

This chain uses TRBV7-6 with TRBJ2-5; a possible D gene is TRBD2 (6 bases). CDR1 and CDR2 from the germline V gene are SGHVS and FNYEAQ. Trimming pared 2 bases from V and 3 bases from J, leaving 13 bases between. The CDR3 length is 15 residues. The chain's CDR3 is CASSLPMGGKETQYF. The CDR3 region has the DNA TGTGCCAGCAGCTTACCTATGGGGGGAAAAGAGACCCAGTACTTC.

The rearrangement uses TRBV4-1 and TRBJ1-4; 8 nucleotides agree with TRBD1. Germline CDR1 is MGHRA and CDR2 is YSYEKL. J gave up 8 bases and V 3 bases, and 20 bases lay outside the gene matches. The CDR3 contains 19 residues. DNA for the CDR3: TGCGCCAGCAGCCATGAATTCCCGGGACAGGTTACTGGGGTCGAAAAACTGTTTTTT. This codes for CASSHEFPGQVTGVEKLFF.

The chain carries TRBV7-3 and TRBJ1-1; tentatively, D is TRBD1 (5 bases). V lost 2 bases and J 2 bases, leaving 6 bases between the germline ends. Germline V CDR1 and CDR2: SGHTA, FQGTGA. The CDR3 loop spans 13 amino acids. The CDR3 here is CASSLQGNTEAFF. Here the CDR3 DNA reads TGTGCCAGCAGCTTACAGGGAAACACTGAAGCTTTCTTT.

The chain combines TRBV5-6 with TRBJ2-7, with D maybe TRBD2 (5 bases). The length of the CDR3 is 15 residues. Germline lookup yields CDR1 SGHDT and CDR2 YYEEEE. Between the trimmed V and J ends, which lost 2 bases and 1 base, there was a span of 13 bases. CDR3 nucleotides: TGTGCCAGCAGCTTCGATGGGCGGGCGTCCTACGAGCAGTACTTC. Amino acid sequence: CASSFDGRASYEQYF. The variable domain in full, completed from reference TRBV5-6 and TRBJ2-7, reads DAGVTQSPTHLIKTRGQQVTLRCSPKSGHDTVSWYQQALGQGPQFIFQYYEEEERQRGNFPDRFSGHQFPNYSSELNVNALLLGDSALYLCASSFDGRASYEQYFGPGTRLTVT.

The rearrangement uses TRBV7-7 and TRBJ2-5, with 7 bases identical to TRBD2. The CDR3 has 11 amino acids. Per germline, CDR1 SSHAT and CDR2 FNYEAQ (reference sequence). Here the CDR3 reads CASSRGETQYF. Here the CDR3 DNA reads TGTGCTAGCTCGCGGGGGGAGACCCAGTACTTC.

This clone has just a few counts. CDR3 nucleotide sequence: TGTGCCAGCGCAGCGATTAGGCAGACCTACGAGCAGTACTTC. Its translation is CASAAIRQTYEQYF. The chain employs TRBV5-6 and TRBJ2-7; D gene uncertain. CDR3 length: 14 residues. Deletions cut 7 bases from V and 2 bases from J, with 16 bases between. Germline V gene lookup returns CDR1 SGHDT and CDR2 YYEEEE.

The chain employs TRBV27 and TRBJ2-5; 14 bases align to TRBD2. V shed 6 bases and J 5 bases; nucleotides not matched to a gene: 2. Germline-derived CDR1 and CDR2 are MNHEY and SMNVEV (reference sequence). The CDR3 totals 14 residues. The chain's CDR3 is CASRGLAGVETQYF. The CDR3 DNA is TGTGCCAGCAGGGGACTAGCGGGAGTGGAGACCCAGTACTTC.

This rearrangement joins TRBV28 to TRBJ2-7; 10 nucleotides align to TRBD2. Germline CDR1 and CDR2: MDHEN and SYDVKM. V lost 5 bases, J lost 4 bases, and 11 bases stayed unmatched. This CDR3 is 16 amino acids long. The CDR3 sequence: CASSPRSTSGWYEQYF. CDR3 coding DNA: TGTGCCAGCAGTCCGCGATCGACTAGCGGGTGGTACGAGCAGTACTTC.

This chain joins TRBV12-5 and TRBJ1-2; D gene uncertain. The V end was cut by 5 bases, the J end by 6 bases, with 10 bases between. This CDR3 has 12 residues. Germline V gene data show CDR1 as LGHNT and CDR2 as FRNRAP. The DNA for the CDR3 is TGTGCTAGTGGTCTCGGACTGGATGGCTACACCTTC. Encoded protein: CASGLGLDGYTF.

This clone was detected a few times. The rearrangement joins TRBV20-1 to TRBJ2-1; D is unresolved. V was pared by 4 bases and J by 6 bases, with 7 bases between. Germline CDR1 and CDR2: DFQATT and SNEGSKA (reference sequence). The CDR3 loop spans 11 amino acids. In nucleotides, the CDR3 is TGCAGTGCTAAACTGGTCAATGAGCAGTTCTTC. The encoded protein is CSAKLVNEQFF.

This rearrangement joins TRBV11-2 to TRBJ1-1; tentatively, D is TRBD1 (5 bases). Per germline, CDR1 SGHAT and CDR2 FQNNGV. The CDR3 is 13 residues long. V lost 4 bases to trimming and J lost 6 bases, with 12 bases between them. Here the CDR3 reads CASSSQGGAEAFF. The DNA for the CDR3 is TGTGCCAGCAGCTCCCAGGGTGGTGCTGAAGCTTTCTTT.

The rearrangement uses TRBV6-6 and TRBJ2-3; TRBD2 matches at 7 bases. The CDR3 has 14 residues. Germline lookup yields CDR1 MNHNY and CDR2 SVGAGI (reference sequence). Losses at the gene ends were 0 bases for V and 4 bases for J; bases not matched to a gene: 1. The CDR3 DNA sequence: TGTGCCAGCAGTTACTCGCGGGGGTCAGATACGCAGTATTTT. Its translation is CASSYSRGSDTQYF.

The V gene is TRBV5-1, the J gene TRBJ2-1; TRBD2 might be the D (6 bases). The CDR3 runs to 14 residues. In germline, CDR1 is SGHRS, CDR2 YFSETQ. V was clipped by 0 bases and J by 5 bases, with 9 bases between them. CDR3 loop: CASSLAGTDNEQFF. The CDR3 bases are TGCGCCAGCAGCTTGGCGGGGACTGACAATGAGCAGTTCTTC.

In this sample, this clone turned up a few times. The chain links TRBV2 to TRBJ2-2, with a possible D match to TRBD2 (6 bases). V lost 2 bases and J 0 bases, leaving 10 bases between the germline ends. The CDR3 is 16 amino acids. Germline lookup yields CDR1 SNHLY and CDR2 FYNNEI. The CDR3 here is CASSELGTSNTGELFF. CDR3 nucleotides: TGTGCCAGCAGTGAATTAGGGACTTCGAACACCGGGGAGCTGTTTTTT.

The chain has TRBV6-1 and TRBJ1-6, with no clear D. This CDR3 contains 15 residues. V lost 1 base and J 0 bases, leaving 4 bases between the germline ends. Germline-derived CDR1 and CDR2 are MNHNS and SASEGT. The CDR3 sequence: CASSEGSSYNSPLHF. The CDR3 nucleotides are TGTGCCAGCAGTGAAGGGAGCTCCTATAATTCACCCCTCCACTTT.

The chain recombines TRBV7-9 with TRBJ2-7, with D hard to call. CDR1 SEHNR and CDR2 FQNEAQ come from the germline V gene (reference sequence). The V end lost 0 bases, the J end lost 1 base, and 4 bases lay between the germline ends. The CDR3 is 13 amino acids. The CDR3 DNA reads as TGTGCCAGCAGCTTAGCCGGGTCCTACGAGCAGTACTTC. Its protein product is CASSLAGSYEQYF.

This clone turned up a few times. The CDR3 sequence is CASSPSRVSNEQFF. The CDR3 DNA is TGCGCCAGCAGTCCTTCCCGAGTAAGCAATGAGCAGTTCTTC. The chain links TRBV10-1 to TRBJ2-1; no reliable D call. The CDR3 contains 14 residues. Germline V gene data show CDR1 as WNHNN and CDR2 as SYGVQD (reference sequence). V lost 5 bases and J 6 bases, leaving 14 bases between the germline ends.

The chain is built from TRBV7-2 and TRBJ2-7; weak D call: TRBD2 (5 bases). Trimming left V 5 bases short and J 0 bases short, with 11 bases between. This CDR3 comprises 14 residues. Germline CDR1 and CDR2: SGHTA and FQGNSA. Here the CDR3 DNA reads TGTGCCAGCAGCAGCACTAGTGTCTCCTACGAGCAGTACTTC. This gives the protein CASSSTSVSYEQYF. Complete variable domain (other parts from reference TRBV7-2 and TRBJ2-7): GAGVSQSPSNKVTEKGKDVELRCDPISGHTALYWYRQSLGQGLEFLIYFQGNSAPDKSGLPSDRFSAERTGGSVSTLTIQRTQQEDSAVYLCASSSTSVSYEQYFGPGTRLTVT.

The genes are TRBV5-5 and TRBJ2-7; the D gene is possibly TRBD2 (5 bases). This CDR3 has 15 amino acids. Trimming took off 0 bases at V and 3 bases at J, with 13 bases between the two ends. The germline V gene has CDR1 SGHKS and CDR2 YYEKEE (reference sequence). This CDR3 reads CASSLEEALDYEQYF. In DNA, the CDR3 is TGTGCCAGCAGCTTGGAGGAGGCTCTGGACTACGAGCAGTACTTC.

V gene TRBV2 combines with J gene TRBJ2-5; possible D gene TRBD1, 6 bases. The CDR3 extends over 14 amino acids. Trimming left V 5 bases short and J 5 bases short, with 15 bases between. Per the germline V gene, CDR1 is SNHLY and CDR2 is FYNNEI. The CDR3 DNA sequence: TGTGCCAGCAGTTCGCAGGGGTTTCGGGAGACCCAGTACTTC. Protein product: CASSSQGFRETQYF.

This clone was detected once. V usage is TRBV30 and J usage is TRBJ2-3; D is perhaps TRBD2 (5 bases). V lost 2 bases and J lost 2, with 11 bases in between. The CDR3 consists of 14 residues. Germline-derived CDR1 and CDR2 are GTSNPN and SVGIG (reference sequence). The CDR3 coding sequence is TGTGCCTGGAGTTTGGCAGGACTCACAGATACGCAGTATTTT. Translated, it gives CAWSLAGLTDTQYF.

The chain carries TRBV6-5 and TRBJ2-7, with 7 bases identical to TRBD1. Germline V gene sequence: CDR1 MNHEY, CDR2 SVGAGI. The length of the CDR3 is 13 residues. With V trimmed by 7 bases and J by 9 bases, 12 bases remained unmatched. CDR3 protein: CASNYYRGVGQYF. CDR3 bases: TGTGCCAGCAATTATTACAGGGGAGTGGGGCAGTACTTC.

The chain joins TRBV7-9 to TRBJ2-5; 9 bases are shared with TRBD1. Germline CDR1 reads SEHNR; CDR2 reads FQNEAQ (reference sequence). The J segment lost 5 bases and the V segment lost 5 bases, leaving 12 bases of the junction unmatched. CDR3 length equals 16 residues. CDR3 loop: CASSHSDRGMEETQYF. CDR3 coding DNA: TGTGCCAGCAGCCACTCGGACAGGGGTATGGAGGAGACCCAGTACTTC.

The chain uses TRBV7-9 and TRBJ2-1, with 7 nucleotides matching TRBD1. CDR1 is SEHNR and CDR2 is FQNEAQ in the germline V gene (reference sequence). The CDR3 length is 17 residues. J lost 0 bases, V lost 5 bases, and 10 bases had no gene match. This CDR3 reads CASSVLQGFHSYNEQFF. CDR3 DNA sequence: TGTGCCAGCAGCGTTCTACAGGGGTTCCACTCCTACAATGAGCAGTTCTTC.

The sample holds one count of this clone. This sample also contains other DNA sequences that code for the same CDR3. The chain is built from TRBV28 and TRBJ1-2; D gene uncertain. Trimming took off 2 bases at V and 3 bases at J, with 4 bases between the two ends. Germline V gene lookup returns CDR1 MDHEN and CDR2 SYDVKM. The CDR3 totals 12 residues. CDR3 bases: TGTGCCAGCAGTTTACGCGACTATGGCTACACCTTC. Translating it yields CASSLRDYGYTF.